A single sample gave rise to the 27 T cell receptor beta chains below, sequenced in a study of control samples from healthy donors and cancer patients. Produced via immunoSEQ multiplex PCR; TCRdb's table is partial and in-frame only. The sample has about 85,000 clones, roughly 91% seen once; the top ten hold roughly 7.2%. The specimen sequenced was blood. Receptors originate from a woman aged 55-70 years in good health.

The chain couples TRBV5-4 to TRBJ1-3; tentative D call: TRBD1 (5 bases). The V gene lost 5 bases and the J gene lost 0 bases, with 15 bases spanning the gap. The CDR3 is 16 amino acids. Germline V gene data show CDR1 as SGHNT and CDR2 as YYREEE (reference sequence). The CDR3 protein is CASSPADTNSGNTIYF. DNA for the CDR3: TGTGCCAGCAGTCCCGCGGACACGAACTCTGGAAACACCATATATTTT.

The chain couples TRBV30 to TRBJ2-1, with D perhaps being TRBD1 or TRBD2 (5 bases each). From germline, CDR1 is GTSNPN and CDR2 SVGIG (reference sequence). The CDR3 sequence is 12 residues long. V dropped 5 bases and J dropped 5 bases, with 10 bases sitting between them. This CDR3 is CAWVWGNNEQFF. The CDR3 DNA reads TGTGCCTGGGTATGGGGGAACAATGAGCAGTTCTTC.

This clone was recorded only once. The chain is built from TRBV10-3 and TRBJ2-7, with a possible D match to TRBD1 (5 bases). The germline V gene encodes CDR1 ENHRY and CDR2 SYGVKD. Trimming took off 8 bases at V and 0 bases at J, with 8 bases between the two ends. The CDR3 consists of 12 residues. CDR3 sequence reads: CAIQDSSYEQYF. The CDR3 coding sequence is TGTGCCATCCAAGACAGCTCCTACGAGCAGTACTTC.

This clone was seen only once. The J gene is TRBJ1-3, the V gene TRBV3-1 (or the pseudogene TRBV3-2); 7 nucleotides agree with TRBD1. The germline gives CDR1 LGHDT, CDR2 YNNKEL (reference sequence). The CDR3 runs 18 residues. V lost 0 bases, J lost 3 bases, and 11 bases stayed unmatched. The CDR3 coding sequence is TGTGCCAGCAGCCAAGACAACCGGCGGCAGGGGGGTGGAAACACCATATATTTT. Its protein product is CASSQDNRRQGGGNTIYF.

The chain recombines TRBV18 with TRBJ1-4; no reliable D call. V was pared by 3 bases and J by 3 bases, with 11 bases between. The germline V gene encodes CDR1 KGHSH and CDR2 LQKENI. CDR3 length equals 15 residues. CDR3 region: CASSPVTSPNEKLFF. CDR3 bases: TGTGCCAGCTCACCGGTAACATCGCCTAATGAAAAACTGTTTTTT. The full variable domain, its missing parts supplied by reference TRBV18 and TRBJ1-4, is NAGVMQNPRHLVRRRGQEARLRCSPMKGHSHVYWYRQLPEEGLKFMVYLQKENIIDESGMPKERFSAEFPKEGPSILRIQQVVRGDSAAYFCASSPVTSPNEKLFFGSGTQLSVL.

V is TRBV5-1 and J is TRBJ1-4; TRBD1 might be the D (5 bases). V gave up 1 base and J gave up 5 bases, with 12 bases separating them. Germline V lookup: CDR1 SGHRS, CDR2 YFSETQ. The CDR3 has 15 residues. CDR3 loop: CASSLKGAENEKLFF. CDR3 nucleotides: TGCGCCAGCAGCTTGAAAGGGGCAGAGAATGAAAAACTGTTTTTT.

The rearrangement joins TRBV18 to TRBJ2-6; D not certain. The germline gives CDR1 KGHSH, CDR2 LQKENI. The CDR3 sequence is 15 residues long. Trimming pared 3 bases from V and 0 bases from J, leaving 6 bases between. The CDR3 nucleotides read TGTGCCAGCTCACCCTCGGTCTCTGGGGCCAACGTCCTGACTTTC. As protein: CASSPSVSGANVLTF.

The J gene is TRBJ2-1, the V gene TRBV19, with 8 bases identical to TRBD1. Germline trimming cut 5 bases from V and 6 bases from J; bases unmatched to any gene: 6. CDR1 LNHDA and CDR2 SQIVND come from the germline V gene (reference sequence). The CDR3 has 14 residues. The CDR3 DNA reads as TGTGCCAGTAGTTTCAGGGGGCATTCCAATGAGCAGTTCTTC. It codes for CASSFRGHSNEQFF.

The V call is TRBV28, the J call TRBJ2-7; D is possibly TRBD2 (7 bases). CDR3 length equals 15 residues. CDR1 and CDR2 from the germline V gene are MDHEN and SYDVKM. V was pared by 6 bases and J by 3 bases, with 18 bases between. The CDR3 reads CASSLRGGRIYEQYF. In DNA, the CDR3 is TGTGCCAGCAGCCTGAGGGGGGGACGGATCTACGAGCAGTACTTC. Complete variable domain (other parts from reference TRBV28 and TRBJ2-7): DVKVTQSSRYLVKRTGEKVFLECVQDMDHENMFWYRQDPGLGLRLIYFSYDVKMKEKGDIPEGYSVSREKKERFSLILESASTNQTSMYLCASSLRGGRIYEQYFGPGTRLTVT.

As DNA, the CDR3 is TGTGCCAGCTCACCACGTTCTAGCTCGACGACCGCAGAGCAGTTCTTC. Translated, it gives CASSPRSSSTTAEQFF. The gene calls are TRBV18 and TRBJ2-1; TRBD2 might be the D (5 bases). The CDR3 contains 16 residues. V lost 1 base to trimming and J lost 10 bases, with 20 bases between them. Per germline, CDR1 KGHSH and CDR2 LQKENI.

V gene TRBV9 combines with J gene TRBJ2-3; D is uncertain. CDR3 length equals 13 residues. Trimming removed 0 bases at V and 7 bases at J, with 9 bases between. Germline V gene data show CDR1 as SGDLS and CDR2 as YYNGEE. CDR3 loop: CASSVDSRNTQYF. In DNA, the CDR3 is TGTGCCAGCAGCGTAGATAGTCGGAATACGCAGTATTTT.

The genes are TRBV7-9 and TRBJ1-3, with no clear D. V lost 3 bases to trimming and J lost 0 bases, with 15 bases between them. The germline V gene has CDR1 SEHNR and CDR2 FQNEAQ (reference sequence). This CDR3 region has 17 residues. The CDR3 coding sequence is TGTGCCAGCAGCTTTGCGGCCTCCTGGGTCTCTGGAAACACCATATATTTT. It translates to CASSFAASWVSGNTIYF.

This chain joins TRBV7-9 and TRBJ1-1; TRBD1 matches 9 bases. Looked up from germline, CDR1 is SEHNR and CDR2 is FQNEAQ (reference sequence). V lost 3 bases and J lost 4; bases outside the gene matches: 6. The length of the CDR3 is 15 residues. DNA for the CDR3: TGTGCCAGCAGCTTGGACAGGGGTGATAGCACTGAAGCTTTCTTT. Translated, it gives CASSLDRGDSTEAFF.

The chain has TRBV19 and TRBJ1-4, with D hard to call. V was shortened by 0 bases and J by 8 bases, with 7 bases between the two germline ends. The CDR3 is made up of 13 amino acids. Germline lookup yields CDR1 LNHDA and CDR2 SQIVND (reference sequence). In DNA form, the CDR3 reads TGTGCCAGTAGTATAGATGAGGCGGAAAAACTGTTTTTT. Its translation: CASSIDEAEKLFF.

The DNA for the CDR3 is TGCGCCAGCAGCTTGGCAGGAGCTTCCTACAATGAGCAGTTCTTC. It encodes CASSLAGASYNEQFF. The J gene is TRBJ2-1, the V gene TRBV5-1; D is undetermined. Trimming took off 0 bases at V and 1 base at J, with 8 bases between the two ends. Looked up from germline, CDR1 is SGHRS and CDR2 is YFSETQ. The CDR3 contains 15 residues.

This chain connects TRBV20-1 to TRBJ2-7; no firm D call. Germline V gene data show CDR1 as DFQATT and CDR2 as SNEGSKA (reference sequence). The CDR3 runs to 12 residues. The V end was cut by 3 bases, the J end by 0 bases, with 6 bases between. The CDR3 region is CSASPDSYEQYF. The CDR3 coding sequence is TGCAGTGCTAGTCCAGACTCCTACGAGCAGTACTTC.

This chain joins TRBV7-8 and TRBJ2-1; D gene ambiguous. The CDR3 length is 15 residues. Germline lookup yields CDR1 SGHVS and CDR2 FQNEAQ. The germline V and J ends were trimmed by 0 bases and 4 bases, with 10 bases remaining between them. The CDR3 DNA is TGTGCCAGCAGCTTAGCAACAGCAGTATACAATGAGCAGTTCTTC. Translated, it gives CASSLATAVYNEQFF.

This clone has just one count. The chain couples TRBV7-8 to TRBJ1-2; 7 positions agree with TRBD1. The CDR3 loop spans 14 amino acids. The J segment lost 2 bases and the V segment lost 5 bases, leaving 5 bases of the junction unmatched. Germline values: CDR1 SGHVS, CDR2 FQNEAQ. The CDR3 DNA sequence: TGTGCCAGCAGCCCCGAGGGGGCGAACTATGGCTACACCTTC. This encodes CASSPEGANYGYTF. Filled out from reference TRBV7-8 and TRBJ1-2, the complete variable domain reads GAGVSQSPRYKVAKRGQDVALRCDPISGHVSLFWYQQALGQGPEFLTYFQNEAQLDKSGLPSDRFFAERPEGSVSTLKIQRTQQEDSAVYLCASSPEGANYGYTFGSGTRLTVV.

The rearrangement uses TRBV30 and TRBJ2-5; tentative D call: TRBD2 (5 bases). With 5 bases removed from V and 5 bases from J, the gap between germline ends came to 21 bases. Germline V gene sequence: CDR1 GTSNPN, CDR2 SVGIG (reference sequence). The CDR3 sequence is 15 residues long. CDR3 amino acids: CAWGTLLGLPETQYF. DNA for the CDR3: TGTGCCTGGGGTACCCTACTAGGCCTACCGGAGACCCAGTACTTC.

V is TRBV7-9 and J is TRBJ2-7, with D hard to call. The germline V gene encodes CDR1 SEHNR and CDR2 FQNEAQ (reference sequence). The CDR3 loop spans 14 amino acids. Trimming took 1 base from V and 4 from J, leaving 11 bases between them. CDR3 nucleotides: TGTGCCAGCAGCTTAGTTGGGTTTCGGTACGAGCAGTACTTC. As protein: CASSLVGFRYEQYF.

The gene calls are TRBV6-5 and TRBJ1-3; no firm D call. The V and J ends lost 0 bases and 4 bases respectively, with 13 bases between them. The CDR3 spans 16 residues. Looked up from germline, CDR1 is MNHEY and CDR2 is SVGAGI. CDR3 in DNA: TGTGCCAGCAGTTACTCGAACCCCTCCGTGGGAAACACCATATATTTT. This codes for CASSYSNPSVGNTIYF.

The V call is TRBV6-1, the J call TRBJ2-1; no clear D gene. The V gene lost 3 bases and the J gene lost 7 bases, with 7 bases spanning the gap. CDR1 MNHNS and CDR2 SASEGT come from the germline V gene. The CDR3 consists of 12 residues. The CDR3 spells CASSDEPNEQFF. The CDR3 nucleotides are TGTGCCAGCAGTGATGAACCAAATGAGCAGTTCTTC.

The chain uses TRBV7-2 and TRBJ1-2, with 10 bases aligning to TRBD1. Germline V gene data show CDR1 as SGHTA and CDR2 as FQGNSA. The CDR3 is made up of 15 amino acids. V trimming: 3 bases; J trimming: 6 bases; junction bases outside the gene matches: 7. The DNA of the CDR3 is TGTGCCAGCAGCTTGGGGACAGGGGACTCCCATGGCTACACCTTC. This sequence encodes CASSLGTGDSHGYTF.

The chain combines TRBV2 with TRBJ2-4, with D perhaps matching TRBD1 or TRBD2 (6 bases each). Trimming removed 4 bases from V and 0 bases from J, with 7 bases in between. Germline V gives CDR1 SNHLY, CDR2 FYNNEI. The CDR3 is made up of 14 amino acids. The CDR3 loop reads CASSGGAAKNIQYF. In DNA form, the CDR3 reads TGTGCCAGCAGTGGGGGGGCAGCCAAAAACATTCAGTACTTC.

The CDR3, as DNA: TGTGCCAGCAGCGCCCGGACCCAGAGTTTCGACGAGCAGTACTTC. It yields the protein CASSARTQSFDEQYF. The J gene is TRBJ2-7, the V gene TRBV7-9; D is unresolved. The CDR3 runs 15 residues. Trimming took off 5 bases at V and 5 bases at J, with 19 bases between the two ends. Germline CDR1 SEHNR, CDR2 FQNEAQ (reference sequence). Full variable domain (outside the CDR3, taken from reference TRBV7-9 and TRBJ2-7): DTGVSQNPRHKITKRGQNVTFRCDPISEHNRLYWYRQTLGQGPEFLTYFQNEAQLEKSRLLSDRFSAERPKGSFSTLEIQRTEQGDSAMYLCASSARTQSFDEQYFGPGTRLTVT.

The genes are TRBV5-4 and TRBJ1-2, with a possible D match to TRBD1 (6 bases). The CDR3 length is 13 residues. Germline lookup yields CDR1 SGHNT and CDR2 YYREEE (reference sequence). Trimming stripped 4 bases from V and 2 bases from J, with 9 bases between. The CDR3 sequence: CASSEGQNYGYTF. DNA for the CDR3: TGTGCCAGCAGCGAGGGACAAAACTATGGCTACACCTTC.

The V gene is TRBV25-1, the J gene TRBJ2-5; D remains unclear. Germline V lookup: CDR1 MGHDK, CDR2 SYGVNS. CDR3 length: 12 amino acids. The V end was cut by 6 bases, the J end by 2 bases, with 7 bases between. CDR3 sequence: CASSQNQETQYF. The CDR3 DNA follows: TGTGCCAGCAGCCAGAATCAAGAGACCCAGTACTTC.